The next 22 T cell receptor beta chains were all read from a single sample in a study of shared clonotypes between healthy human individuals. Only in-frame clones appear in the TCRdb table, and some are missing; sequencing was by immunoSEQ multiplex PCR. The top ten hold more than 0.55% of the sample, which has about 1.1 million clones, approximately 80% seen once. Sequenced: memory CD4+ T cells from PBMCs. Subset defined: CD45RA-negative fraction. Receptors were obtained from a man in his late teens or twenties in good health. Some clones in this sample may be carry-over from other donors' samples.

In nucleotides, the CDR3 is TGTGCCAGCAGCCTACGGACGGGCTATTCCTACGAGCAGTACTTC. As protein: CASSLRTGYSYEQYF. This sequence joins TRBV7-2 and TRBJ2-7; no reliable D call. The CDR3 spans 15 residues. V lost 5 bases, J lost 1 base, and 15 bases lay in between. Per germline, CDR1 SGHTA and CDR2 FQGNSA.

The chain recombines TRBV5-4 with TRBJ2-5; D possibly corresponds to TRBD1 (5 bases). CDR3 length: 15 amino acids. Trimming shortened V by 2 bases and J by 5 bases, and 16 bases separated the two germline ends. From germline, CDR1 is SGHNT and CDR2 YYREEE (reference sequence). CDR3 protein: CASSLAQGIWETQYF. CDR3 DNA: TGTGCCAGCAGCTTAGCGCAGGGAATTTGGGAGACCCAGTACTTC.

This clone appeared a single time. The gene calls are TRBV7-6 and TRBJ2-1; 12 bases map to TRBD1. The CDR3 is 15 residues long. The V segment lost 5 bases and the J segment 9 bases; nucleotides outside the gene matches: 8. The germline V gene has CDR1 SGHVS and CDR2 FNYEAQ. The CDR3 protein is CASSPLGTGGTEQFF. In DNA form, the CDR3 reads TGTGCCAGCAGCCCCCTCGGGACAGGGGGCACTGAGCAGTTCTTC.

The rearrangement links TRBV19 to TRBJ2-7; no reliable D call. This CDR3 region has 14 residues. Germline CDR1 LNHDA, CDR2 SQIVND (reference sequence). Trimming pared 5 bases from V and 3 bases from J, leaving 14 bases between. CDR3: CASSVYGYNYEQYF. DNA for the CDR3: TGTGCCAGTAGTGTCTATGGATACAACTACGAGCAGTACTTC. Drawing the rest from reference TRBV19 and TRBJ2-7, the complete variable domain is DGGITQSPKYLFRKEGQNVTLSCEQNLNHDAMYWYRQDPGQGLRLIYYSQIVNDFQKGDIAEGYSVSREKKESFPLTVTSAQKNPTAFYLCASSVYGYNYEQYFGPGTRLTVT.

In this sample, this clone turned up a few times. Other DNA sequences in this specimen translate into the identical CDR3. This sequence joins TRBV29-1 and TRBJ2-3, with D uncertain. Trimming cost V 5 bases and J 1 base, with 1 base left between them. CDR1 is SQVTM, CDR2 ANQGSEA, per germline. CDR3 length equals 10 residues. CDR3: CSVRTDTQYF. The CDR3 bases are TGCAGCGTTCGCACAGATACGCAGTATTTT.

The rearrangement uses TRBV6-1 and TRBJ2-5; the D gene could be TRBD1 or TRBD2 (6 bases each). The CDR3 length is 13 residues. Trimming took 7 bases from V and 5 from J, leaving 14 bases between them. CDR1 MNHNS and CDR2 SASEGT come from the germline V gene. CDR3 coding DNA: TGTGCCAGCAATTGGGGGGCCGAGGAGACCCAGTACTTC. The encoded protein is CASNWGAEETQYF.

The V gene is TRBV6-1, the J gene TRBJ1-1, with 8 nucleotides matching TRBD1. With V trimmed by 7 bases and J by 2 bases, 6 bases remained unmatched. CDR1 and CDR2 from the germline V gene are MNHNS and SASEGT. CDR3 length: 14 residues. DNA for the CDR3: TGTGCCAGCACAACCGGGACAGGTAACACTGAAGCTTTCTTT. It translates to CASTTGTGNTEAFF.

V gene TRBV2 combines with J gene TRBJ2-2, with 8 bases that match TRBD2. J was trimmed by 7 bases and V by 6 bases; bases with no gene match: 13. The germline V gene has CDR1 SNHLY and CDR2 FYNNEI. The CDR3 runs to 16 residues. The CDR3, as DNA: TGTGCCAGCAGGCCCCGCGGGGGACTAGAAAGCGGGGAGCTGTTTTTT. Amino acids: CASRPRGGLESGELFF.

This clone was counted a few times. This rearrangement joins TRBV6-5 to TRBJ2-3, with TRBD2 matching 9 bases. The CDR3 spans 15 residues. Germline CDR1 and CDR2: MNHEY and SVGAGI. Trimming removed 2 bases from V and 3 bases from J; junction bases left unmatched: 3. CDR3 loop: CASSYGTSRTDTQYF. CDR3 nucleotides: TGTGCCAGCAGTTACGGGACTAGCAGAACAGATACGCAGTATTTT.

This sequence joins TRBV7-2 and TRBJ1-1; the match to TRBD1 covers 9 bases. Per the germline V gene, CDR1 is SGHTA and CDR2 is FQGNSA. This CDR3 contains 15 residues. V lost 6 bases and J lost 6; bases outside the gene matches: 11. The CDR3 loop reads CASSRQGGSMAEAFF. The CDR3 region has the DNA TGTGCCAGCAGTCGACAGGGGGGTTCGATGGCTGAAGCTTTCTTT. The full variable domain, its missing parts supplied by reference TRBV7-2 and TRBJ1-1, is GAGVSQSPSNKVTEKGKDVELRCDPISGHTALYWYRQSLGQGLEFLIYFQGNSAPDKSGLPSDRFSAERTGGSVSTLTIQRTQQEDSAVYLCASSRQGGSMAEAFFGQGTRLTVV.

The rearrangement joins TRBV18 to TRBJ2-3; tentatively, D is TRBD2 (6 bases). This CDR3 spans 15 amino acids. V lost 2 bases, J lost 2 bases, and 11 bases lay in between. CDR1 is KGHSH, CDR2 LQKENI, per germline. The CDR3 protein is CASSPFGRYTDTQYF. The CDR3 DNA sequence: TGTGCCAGCTCACCATTCGGGAGATACACAGATACGCAGTATTTT.

V is TRBV11-1 and J is TRBJ2-7; 7 bases match TRBD1. This CDR3 region has 16 residues. Losses at the gene ends were 1 base for V and 2 bases for J; bases not matched to a gene: 8. Germline V gives CDR1 SGHAT, CDR2 FQDESV (reference sequence). The CDR3 region is CASSLGGTVTPYEQYF. The CDR3 bases are TGTGCCAGCAGCTTAGGGGGGACAGTTACCCCCTACGAGCAGTACTTC.

The chain links TRBV5-1 to TRBJ1-6; 7 positions agree with TRBD1. CDR1 and CDR2 (germline): SGHRS, YFSETQ. The CDR3 loop spans 13 amino acids. J gave up 7 bases and V 4 bases, and 2 bases lay outside the gene matches. The CDR3 DNA is TGCGCCAGCAGCAGGGGGCCGAATTCACCCCTCCACTTT. This sequence encodes CASSRGPNSPLHF.

This clone has just one count. This rearrangement joins TRBV6-1 to TRBJ1-4; D perhaps matches TRBD1 (5 bases). Germline CDR1 reads MNHNS; CDR2 reads SASEGT. The CDR3 runs 14 residues. Trimming took off 3 bases at V and 8 bases at J, with 13 bases between the two ends. The CDR3 protein is CASSDGRGREKLFF. The CDR3 DNA reads TGTGCCAGCAGTGACGGCCGGGGGAGGGAAAAACTGTTTTTT.

This clone was observed a few times. The genes are TRBV11-2 and TRBJ2-3, with D possibly TRBD2 on 5 matching bases. CDR3 length: 15 residues. Between the trimmed V and J ends, which lost 0 bases and 7 bases, there was a span of 14 bases. Germline loops: CDR1 SGHAT, CDR2 FQNNGV. CDR3 in DNA: TGTGCCAGCAGCTTAGAACTAGTGACCCTTCATACGCAGTATTTT. It codes for CASSLELVTLHTQYF.

This clone is a singleton in its sample. The chain recombines TRBV2 with TRBJ2-7, with 8 bases lining up with TRBD2. The V segment lost 6 bases and the J segment 4 bases; nucleotides outside the gene matches: 8. This CDR3 is 14 amino acids long. Per germline, CDR1 SNHLY and CDR2 FYNNEI. CDR3 protein: CASRDWREEYEQYF. The DNA of the CDR3 is TGTGCCAGCAGGGACTGGCGGGAGGAATACGAGCAGTACTTC. Variable domain in full (rest from reference TRBV2 and TRBJ2-7): EPEVTQTPSHQVTQMGQEVILRCVPISNHLYFYWYRQILGQKVEFLVSFYNNEISEKSEIFDDQFSVERPDGSNFTLKIRSTKLEDSAMYFCASRDWREEYEQYFGPGTRLTVT.

The chain is built from TRBV7-9 and TRBJ2-2; D is perhaps TRBD1 (5 bases). V lost 8 bases and J lost 1, with 11 bases in between. Germline values: CDR1 SEHNR, CDR2 FQNEAQ (reference sequence). The CDR3 covers 14 residues. The CDR3 DNA sequence: TGTGCCAGCTCATCAAGGGGGAACACCGGGGAGCTGTTTTTT. Translated, it gives CASSSRGNTGELFF.

In this sample, this clone turned up a few times. The rearrangement uses TRBV4-1 and TRBJ2-2, with D tentatively TRBD2 (6 bases). Germline-derived CDR1 and CDR2 are MGHRA and YSYEKL. V shed 1 base and J shed 6 bases, with 9 bases lying between them. The length of the CDR3 is 14 residues. CDR3 coding DNA: TGCGCCAGCAGCCAAGTGTGGGGGGCCGGGGAGCTGTTTTTT. This codes for CASSQVWGAGELFF.

The rearrangement links TRBV6-5 to TRBJ1-2; D not certain. Germline loops: CDR1 MNHEY, CDR2 SVGAGI. Trimming pared 7 bases from V and 8 bases from J, leaving 14 bases between. The CDR3 covers 12 residues. CDR3 nucleotide sequence: TGTGCCAGCACCAACCCCCTCGGCGGCTACACCTTC. It codes for CASTNPLGGYTF.

The genes are TRBV10-2 and TRBJ2-7, with 11 bases fitting TRBD2. The CDR3 contains 17 residues. The germline V gene has CDR1 WSHSY and CDR2 SAAADI. V dropped 2 bases and J dropped 0; count of bases not matched to a gene: 6. DNA for the CDR3: TGCGCCAGCAGTGAGGGACTAGCGGGCCTCGTCTCCTACGAGCAGTACTTC. Translated, it gives CASSEGLAGLVSYEQYF.

This chain uses TRBV5-1 with TRBJ2-7, with 7 bases matching TRBD1. The V segment lost 2 bases and the J segment 6 bases; nucleotides outside the gene matches: 2. The CDR3 runs to 12 residues. Per the germline V gene, CDR1 is SGHRS and CDR2 is YFSETQ. The CDR3 DNA reads as TGCGCCAGCAGCTTATCAGGGGGCGAGCAGTACTTC. Translation: CASSLSGGEQYF. The variable domain in full, completed from reference TRBV5-1 and TRBJ2-7, reads KAGVTQTPRYLIKTRGQQVTLSCSPISGHRSVSWYQQTPGQGLQFLFEYFSETQRNKGNFPGRFSGRQFSNSRSEMNVSTLELGDSALYLCASSLSGGEQYFGPGTRLTVT.

The DNA for the CDR3 is TGTGCCAGCAGGCCACTTGGGAGGGGTGGTAGCAATCAGCCCCAGCATTTT. It translates to CASRPLGRGGSNQPQHF. The chain employs TRBV27 and TRBJ1-5; perhaps TRBD1 as D (5 bases). Trimming pared 6 bases from V and 0 bases from J, leaving 18 bases between. This CDR3 comprises 17 residues. Germline CDR1 MNHEY, CDR2 SMNVEV (reference sequence).